The 28 T cell receptor beta chains below all came from one sample that was sequenced in a study of control samples from healthy donors and cancer patients. Some clones are missing from TCRdb's copy, which holds only in-frame ones; the method was immunoSEQ multiplex PCR. The data contain about 120,000 clones, more than 75% of them singletons. Sequenced: blood. The receptors come from a woman in her 70s in good health.

V gene TRBV5-1 combines with J gene TRBJ1-5, with a tentative D call TRBD1 (5 bases). Germline V CDR1 and CDR2: SGHRS, YFSETQ. V lost 0 bases and J lost 4, with 11 bases in between. This CDR3 comprises 15 residues. The CDR3 bases are TGCGCCAGCAGCTTGGGCGACAGCTCTAATCAGCCCCAGCATTTT. Amino acid sequence: CASSLGDSSNQPQHF.

Only one count was recorded for this clone. J is TRBJ1-6 and V is TRBV19; D unclear. There are 12 residues in the CDR3. Per the germline V gene, CDR1 is LNHDA and CDR2 is SQIVND (reference sequence). The V gene lost 3 bases and the J gene lost 9 bases, with 6 bases spanning the gap. This CDR3 reads CASSIEGSPLHF. DNA of the CDR3: TGTGCCAGTAGTATTGAAGGTTCACCCCTCCACTTT.

The chain links TRBV4-3 to TRBJ2-7, with unresolved D. The germline V gene has CDR1 LGHNA and CDR2 YSLEER. Trimming took 0 bases from V and 6 from J, leaving 12 bases between them. The CDR3 extends over 14 amino acids. CDR3 coding DNA: TGCGCCAGCAGCCAAGAGGTATACCCTCTCGAGCAGTACTTC. Encoded protein: CASSQEVYPLEQYF.

This rearrangement joins TRBV10-1 to TRBJ2-1; D may be TRBD1 (5 bases). Trimming took 0 bases from V and 5 from J, leaving 17 bases between them. The CDR3 has 17 residues. Looked up from germline, CDR1 is WNHNN and CDR2 is SYGVQD (reference sequence). This CDR3 is CASSESSLGHPHNEQFF. The CDR3, as DNA: TGCGCCAGCAGTGAGTCGTCCTTGGGGCACCCCCACAATGAGCAGTTCTTC.

The chain links TRBV7-9 to TRBJ2-7; TRBD2 agrees at 8 bases. With V trimmed by 0 bases and J by 7 bases, 5 bases remained unmatched. This CDR3 region has 14 residues. Germline V gene lookup returns CDR1 SEHNR and CDR2 FQNEAQ (reference sequence). This chain's CDR3 is CASSLAERGLEQYF. DNA for the CDR3: TGTGCCAGCAGCTTAGCCGAGCGGGGGCTGGAGCAGTACTTC.

This clone was detected a few times. This sequence joins TRBV11-2 and TRBJ2-2; TRBD2 matches at 7 bases. Germline V gene data show CDR1 as SGHAT and CDR2 as FQNNGV. V was clipped by 7 bases and J by 2 bases; unmatched bases: 4. CDR3 length: 14 residues. CDR3 region: CASTRGVNTGELFF. The CDR3 DNA sequence: TGTGCCAGCACCCGGGGGGTTAACACCGGGGAGCTGTTTTTT.

V gene TRBV27 combines with J gene TRBJ2-2; possible D gene TRBD2, 5 bases. The CDR3 sequence is 14 residues long. The germline CDR1 and CDR2 sequences are MNHEY and SMNVEV (reference sequence). V dropped 2 bases and J dropped 1 base, with 5 bases sitting between them. The CDR3 DNA sequence: TGTGCCAGCAGTTTAGCGGGGAACACCGGGGAGCTGTTTTTT. Translation gives CASSLAGNTGELFF.

V usage is TRBV28 and J usage is TRBJ1-1; 7 bases map to TRBD1. Per the germline V gene, CDR1 is MDHEN and CDR2 is SYDVKM. CDR3 size: 16 residues. J was trimmed by 1 base and V by 6 bases; bases with no gene match: 11. This CDR3 reads CASSLGGTATNTEAFF. The CDR3 DNA sequence: TGTGCCAGCAGCCTAGGGGGGACAGCGACGAACACTGAAGCTTTCTTT.

The chain couples TRBV10-3 to TRBJ2-7; D is perhaps TRBD1 or TRBD2 (5 bases each). Germline V CDR1 and CDR2: ENHRY, SYGVKD. The V end lost 4 bases, the J end lost 2 bases, and 6 bases lay between the germline ends. This CDR3 spans 12 amino acids. The CDR3 DNA reads as TGTGCCATCAGTGGAGGGGCCTACGAGCAGTACTTC. Translation: CAISGGAYEQYF.

The chain couples TRBV3-1 (or the pseudogene TRBV3-2) to TRBJ1-5; D ambiguous. The CDR3 is 15 residues long. The V and J ends lost 1 base and 5 bases respectively, with 12 bases between them. Germline V gene data show CDR1 as LGHDT and CDR2 as YNNKEL (reference sequence). The CDR3 sequence is CASSQGVREDQPQHF. CDR3 bases: TGTGCCAGCAGCCAAGGAGTGAGAGAAGATCAGCCCCAGCATTTT.

V gene TRBV7-9 combines with J gene TRBJ1-1; D is undetermined. Germline CDR1 and CDR2: SEHNR and FQNEAQ (reference sequence). The ends were cut back, 7 bases at V and 2 bases at J, with 14 bases in the middle. This CDR3 has 14 amino acids. The CDR3 DNA is TGTGCCAGCACCGTCAACGGACGTAACACTGAAGCTTTCTTT. It yields the protein CASTVNGRNTEAFF.

J is TRBJ2-7 and V is TRBV5-4; unclear D gene. From germline, CDR1 is SGHNT and CDR2 YYREEE (reference sequence). V was pared by 6 bases and J by 7 bases, with 17 bases between. This CDR3 comprises 13 residues. This CDR3 is CASKNISTLEQYF. The CDR3 DNA reads as TGTGCCAGCAAGAACATTTCTACGTTGGAGCAGTACTTC.

V gene TRBV3-1 (or the pseudogene TRBV3-2) combines with J gene TRBJ2-7; TRBD1 aligns across 7 bases. The CDR3 consists of 17 residues. The V gene's germline CDR1 is LGHDT and CDR2 YNNKEL (reference sequence). The V segment lost 3 bases and the J segment 1 base; nucleotides outside the gene matches: 12. The CDR3 coding sequence is TGTGCCAGCAGCCATGCCCATAGGGGGCGGCGGTCCTACGAGCAGTACTTC. This sequence encodes CASSHAHRGRRSYEQYF.

The chain recombines TRBV6-5 with TRBJ1-6; D uncertain. Germline V gene lookup returns CDR1 MNHEY and CDR2 SVGAGI. The CDR3 runs 13 residues. V gave up 4 bases and J gave up 14 bases, with 15 bases separating them. For the CDR3, the DNA is TGTGCCAGCAGTTCCCGGGGAGGAATCACCCTCCACTTT. Translated: CASSSRGGITLHF.

V and J are TRBV7-3 and TRBJ2-1; 12 bases line up with TRBD2. The CDR3 is 14 amino acids. The junction had 0 bases not matched to a gene; V was cut back by 4 bases and J by 5 bases. Germline V gives CDR1 SGHTA, CDR2 FQGTGA. In DNA, the CDR3 is TGTGCCAGCAGCTCTAGCGGGGGGGACAATGAGCAGTTCTTC. Protein sequence: CASSSSGGDNEQFF.

The V and J genes are TRBV5-1 and TRBJ1-4; 10 bases line up with TRBD1. Germline V gene lookup returns CDR1 SGHRS and CDR2 YFSETQ. The CDR3 is 16 amino acids. With 0 bases clipped from V and 8 bases from J, the junction kept 7 bases outside the gene matches. CDR3 nucleotides: TGCGCCAGCAGCTTGGGACGAGGACAGGGGGGCGAAAAACTGTTTTTT. Amino acids: CASSLGRGQGGEKLFF.

This sequence joins TRBV4-1 and TRBJ1-4; tentative D call: TRBD1 (6 bases). Germline V gene data show CDR1 as MGHRA and CDR2 as YSYEKL. This CDR3 comprises 16 residues. V lost 1 base to trimming and J lost 10 bases, with 19 bases between them. CDR3 region: CASSQVLQGPLGKLFF. CDR3 sequence (DNA): TGCGCCAGCAGCCAAGTCCTACAGGGTCCTCTTGGAAAACTGTTTTTT.

The gene calls are TRBV5-4 and TRBJ2-4; D is unresolved. Trimming took off 0 bases at V and 6 bases at J, with 4 bases between the two ends. This CDR3 has 12 amino acids. CDR1 and CDR2 from the germline V gene are SGHNT and YYREEE (reference sequence). The CDR3 here is CASSLAGNIQYF. Written as DNA, the CDR3 is TGTGCCAGCAGCTTGGCCGGAAACATTCAGTACTTC.

This CDR3 is CASSQEWSNEKLFF. The CDR3 DNA reads TGCGCCAGCAGCCAAGAGTGGAGTAATGAAAAACTGTTTTTT. The V and J genes are TRBV4-3 and TRBJ1-4; no clear D gene. The germline gives CDR1 LGHNA, CDR2 YSLEER. The CDR3 length is 14 residues. Deletions cut 0 bases from V and 4 bases from J, with 6 bases between.

The rearrangement links TRBV5-1 to TRBJ1-4; TRBD1 matches at 7 bases. J was trimmed by 8 bases and V by 1 base; bases with no gene match: 5. The CDR3 has 14 residues. Germline values: CDR1 SGHRS, CDR2 YFSETQ. CDR3 coding DNA: TGCGCCAGCAGCTTGAGAGGGGGCCAAGAAAAACTGTTTTTT. Translating it yields CASSLRGGQEKLFF.

The genes are TRBV5-1 and TRBJ2-5, with D possibly matching TRBD2 (5 bases). CDR1 SGHRS and CDR2 YFSETQ come from the germline V gene. This CDR3 region has 13 residues. V was clipped by 10 bases and J by 0 bases, with 13 bases between them. CDR3 in amino acids: CACSRGYQETQYF. The CDR3 DNA reads TGCGCCTGTAGCAGAGGGTACCAAGAGACCCAGTACTTC.

The V gene is TRBV27, the J gene TRBJ1-1, with 10 bases lining up with TRBD1. J was trimmed by 3 bases and V by 6 bases; bases with no gene match: 4. The V gene's germline CDR1 is MNHEY and CDR2 SMNVEV (reference sequence). The CDR3 length is 14 residues. In nucleotides, the CDR3 is TGTGCCAGCAGGTCCGGGACAGGGGACACTGAAGCTTTCTTT. Protein sequence: CASRSGTGDTEAFF.

The chain is built from TRBV5-8 and TRBJ2-2, with D possibly being TRBD2 (5 bases). The CDR3 is 13 residues long. The V end was cut by 2 bases, the J end by 3 bases, with 5 bases between. Looked up from germline, CDR1 is SGHTS and CDR2 is YDEGEE. The chain's CDR3 is CASSFGDTGELFF. The CDR3 bases are TGTGCCAGCAGCTTCGGGGACACCGGGGAGCTGTTTTTT.

The rearrangement links TRBV5-1 to TRBJ1-6, with D perhaps matching TRBD1 (5 bases). The CDR3 is 14 amino acids. Per germline, CDR1 SGHRS and CDR2 YFSETQ. V dropped 4 bases and J dropped 8 bases, with 13 bases sitting between them. CDR3 sequence: CASSGGVRDSPLHF. The CDR3 DNA reads as TGCGCCAGCAGCGGGGGGGTTCGGGATTCACCCCTCCACTTT.

The gene calls are TRBV7-6 and TRBJ2-2; D is unresolved. The ends were cut back, 4 bases at V and 2 bases at J, with 5 bases in the middle. The CDR3 is 13 residues long. The V gene's germline CDR1 is SGHVS and CDR2 FNYEAQ. CDR3 loop: CASSSINTGELFF. The CDR3 region has the DNA TGTGCCAGCAGCTCCATAAACACCGGGGAGCTGTTTTTT.

The rearrangement uses TRBV7-9 and TRBJ1-1; possibly TRBD1 for D (5 bases). Trimming took off 5 bases at V and 5 bases at J, with 18 bases between the two ends. Looked up from germline, CDR1 is SEHNR and CDR2 is FQNEAQ (reference sequence). There are 15 residues in the CDR3. The CDR3 bases are TGTGCCAGCAGCCCCAGAAGTATCGGGGGAACTGAAGCTTTCTTT. Protein product: CASSPRSIGGTEAFF.

The chain is built from TRBV4-2 and TRBJ2-7; 11 bases are a match to TRBD2. V lost 0 bases to trimming and J lost 4 bases; unmatched junction nucleotides: 5. Germline V gene data show CDR1 as LGHNA and CDR2 as YNFKEQ. The length of the CDR3 is 16 residues. Written as DNA, the CDR3 is TGTGCCAGCAGCCAAGATCTAGCGGGGGGCGGTTACGAGCAGTACTTC. This codes for CASSQDLAGGGYEQYF.

This rearrangement joins TRBV5-1 to TRBJ1-2; 10 positions match TRBD1. The ends lost 4 bases at V and 7 bases at J; junction bases unmatched: 7. This CDR3 is built from 14 residues. CDR1 and CDR2 from the germline V gene are SGHRS and YFSETQ. The CDR3 nucleotides read TGCGCCAGCAGCACCCGACAGGGGGCGCTTGGCTACACCTTC. This gives the protein CASSTRQGALGYTF.